Listed below are T cell receptor beta chains from one sample, sequenced in a study of blood T cell repertoires in COVID-19. Clones were sequenced by immunoSEQ multiplex PCR, and TCRdb holds only the in-frame ones, with some missing. In the table there are some 110,000 clones, about 91% of which are singletons. The sample was peripheral blood. Source of these receptors: a human donor in a cohort sampled during active COVID-19. CDR3s include the opening cysteine and the closing phenylalanine or tryptophan. The D gene is left open where the match is weak. Size values are once, few and many counts, or a class for expanded clones, and some rows have none.

v_call	d_call	j_call	clone_size	cdr3_nt	cdr3_aa
TRBV4-1	NA	TRBJ2-1	NA	TGCGCCAGCAGTCGTGGAGCCCAGCAGTTCTTC	CASSRGAQQFF
TRBV13	TRBD1	TRBJ1-3	once	TGTGCCAGCAGCTTGGGACAGGGGACTGGAAACACCATATATTTT	CASSLGQGTGNTIYF
TRBV4-3	TRBD1	TRBJ2-1	NA	TGCGCCAGCAGCCAAGTAGCGGGACAGGGGCCTTACAATGAGCAGTTCTTC	CASSQVAGQGPYNEQFF
TRBV4-1	NA	TRBJ2-1	NA	TGCGCCAGCAGCCATAGATACAATGAGCAGTTCTTC	CASSHRYNEQFF
TRBV7-2	TRBD2	TRBJ2-7	NA	TGTGCCAGCAGCTTAAGGGCGGGAGTGTTCTACGAGCAGTACTTC	CASSLRAGVFYEQYF
TRBV2	NA	TRBJ2-2	NA	TGTGCCAGTCGGGACGCGGGGACCGGGGAGCTGTTTTTT	CASRDAGTGELFF
TRBV12-5	TRBD1	TRBJ2-7	NA	TGTGCTAGTGGTTTGGTACTCGGGGACAGGTCCTCCTACGAGCAGTACTTC	CASGLVLGDRSSYEQYF
TRBV7-3	TRBD1	TRBJ2-1	NA	TGTGCCAGCAGCGCCGACAGGGGGAATGAGCAGTTCTTC	CASSADRGNEQFF
TRBV30	TRBD2	TRBJ2-3	NA	TGTGCCTGGAGTGTAGGCGGGAGTGAGACAGATACGCAGTATTTT	CAWSVGGSETDTQYF
TRBV5-1	TRBD2	TRBJ2-5	NA	TGCGCCAGCAGTTCGGGGGGGCGGTCATGGGAGACCCAGTACTTC	CASSSGGRSWETQYF
TRBV6-5	TRBD1	TRBJ1-6	NA	TGTGCCAGCAGAACGGATACAGGGGGCGTTTTTCCCCTCCACTTT	CASRTDTGGVFPLHF
TRBV4-1	NA	TRBJ2-1	NA	TGCGCCAGCAGCCACCAGACTCTGGGCAATGAGCAGTTCTTC	CASSHQTLGNEQFF
TRBV24-1	TRBD2	TRBJ2-1	NA	TGTGCCGCCAGAACTAGCGGGGGGGATAATGAGCAGTTCTTC	CAARTSGGDNEQFF
TRBV7-8	NA	TRBJ1-2	NA	TGTGCCAGCAGCTTAAGCGAGGGAGAAAACTATGGCTACACCTTC	CASSLSEGENYGYTF
TRBV6-1	NA	TRBJ2-3	NA	TGTGCCAGCAGTGACCCCAGCGGTGCAGATACGCAGTATTTT	CASSDPSGADTQYF
TRBV7-9	TRBD1	TRBJ2-7	NA	TGTGCCAGCAGCACCAGGGGACAGGGGGCGAATTACGAGCAGTACTTC	CASSTRGQGANYEQYF
TRBV11-2	NA	TRBJ1-1	NA	TGTGCCAGCAGGGGCAGGCAGGGGCAGGAGACTGAAGCTTTCTTT	CASRGRQGQETEAFF
TRBV21-1	NA	TRBJ2-7	NA	TGTGCCAGCAGCTGCTGGACTAGCGGGAACTCTGGGAACTACGAGCAGTACTTC	CASSCWTSGNSGNYEQYF
TRBV6-5	TRBD2	TRBJ2-7	NA	TGTGCCAGCAGTTACTCGACGGGGGGCTCCTACGAGCAGTACTTC	CASSYSTGGSYEQYF
TRBV29-1	TRBD1	TRBJ1-2	NA	TGCAGCGTTGGACAGGGGGCTCATGGCTACACCTTC	CSVGQGAHGYTF
TRBV6-2/TRBV6-3	TRBD1	TRBJ2-2	NA	TGTGCCAGCAGTGGGACAGTTGTCAACACCGGGGAGCTGTTTTTT	CASSGTVVNTGELFF
TRBV18	TRBD1	TRBJ2-6	NA	TGTGCCAGCTCACCGGTAACAGGGGTTAGCTCTGGGGCCAACGTCCTGACTTTC	CASSPVTGVSSGANVLTF
TRBV14	NA	TRBJ2-7	NA	TGTGCCAGCAGCCAATTTACGCGACTTGGGACTTACGAGCAGTACTTC	CASSQFTRLGTYEQYF
TRBV7-9	TRBD2	TRBJ2-3	NA	TGTGCCAGCAGCCCAGGAATAGCGGGAGGTTTCTCAGATACGCAGTATTTT	CASSPGIAGGFSDTQYF